The clone carrying this T cell receptor (beta chain) was counted a single time. Assay: immunoSEQ multiplex PCR; the TCRdb copy retains only in-frame clones and omits some. The sample lists tens of thousands of clones; roughly four fifths were seen once. The data stem from a study of blood T cell repertoires in COVID-19. The V gene end was trimmed by 6 bases and the J gene end by 7 bases; junction bases not matched to a gene: 6. CDR1 and CDR2 (germline): SGHTA, FQGTGA. The CDR3 has 14 residues. The sample was peripheral blood. The V call is TRBV7-3, the J call TRBJ1-2, with 12 nucleotides matching TRBD1. The clonotype was recovered from a man between 60 and 75 years old with active COVID-19. CDR3 DNA sequence: TGTGCCAGCAGAGCGGGACAGGGGGCAGGTGGCTACACCTTC. This gives the protein CASRAGQGAGGYTF.